These 11 T cell receptor beta chains share one sample of origin, sequenced in a study of blood T cell repertoires in COVID-19. Measured with immunoSEQ multiplex PCR; TCRdb has only the in-frame clones, and not every one. The table has about 250,000 clones, around 88% seen once. Sequencing used peripheral blood. Source of these receptors: a man aged 80 or over with acute or convalescent COVID-19.

The chain uses TRBV27 and TRBJ2-1; tentatively, D is TRBD1 (6 bases). The CDR3 loop spans 13 amino acids. V gave up 2 bases and J gave up 9 bases, with 11 bases separating them. Germline CDR1 MNHEY, CDR2 SMNVEV (reference sequence). CDR3 in DNA: TGTGCCAGCAGTTTACAGGGGCGTGGTGAGCAGTTCTTC. Translation gives CASSLQGRGEQFF.

This clone appeared once. The chain carries TRBV11-2 and TRBJ2-7; D perhaps matches TRBD1 (5 bases). This CDR3 spans 15 amino acids. Trimming took 3 bases from V and 4 from J, leaving 16 bases between them. Germline loops: CDR1 SGHAT, CDR2 FQNNGV. CDR3 sequence reads: CASSLDTTPFYEQYF. CDR3 in DNA: TGTGCCAGCAGCTTGGACACGACTCCATTTTACGAGCAGTACTTC.

The rearrangement links TRBV5-1 to TRBJ2-5; a weak D match, TRBD1 (6 bases). V was trimmed by 0 bases and J by 5 bases, leaving 11 bases between them. The germline V gene has CDR1 SGHRS and CDR2 YFSETQ. This CDR3 has 14 amino acids. This chain's CDR3 is CASSLVGQGETQYF. CDR3 nucleotide sequence: TGCGCCAGCAGCTTGGTCGGGCAGGGGGAGACCCAGTACTTC. Full variable domain (outside the CDR3, taken from reference TRBV5-1 and TRBJ2-5): KAGVTQTPRYLIKTRGQQVTLSCSPISGHRSVSWYQQTPGQGLQFLFEYFSETQRNKGNFPGRFSGRQFSNSRSEMNVSTLELGDSALYLCASSLVGQGETQYFGPGTRLLVL.

The chain employs TRBV5-4 and TRBJ2-1, with D maybe TRBD2 (7 bases). V was pared by 6 bases and J by 6 bases, with 13 bases between. Germline V gene sequence: CDR1 SGHNT, CDR2 YYREEE (reference sequence). The CDR3 covers 13 residues. CDR3 residues: CASTLGGANEQFF. The DNA for the CDR3 is TGTGCCAGCACCCTGGGGGGGGCCAATGAGCAGTTCTTC.

In this sample, this clone turned up a few times. V gene TRBV7-3 combines with J gene TRBJ1-5, with D possibly TRBD1 on 6 matching bases. CDR1 is SGHTA, CDR2 FQGTGA, per germline. V was shortened by 2 bases and J by 9 bases, with 32 bases between the two germline ends. This CDR3 has 20 amino acids. The CDR3 region is CASSLGGHGKLGIVSRPQHF. The CDR3 DNA follows: TGTGCCAGCAGCTTAGGGGGACATGGGAAACTTGGGATCGTATCGCGGCCCCAGCATTTT.

The CDR3 spells CASSSQGPNYGYTF. The CDR3 nucleotides are TGCGCCAGCAGTTCCCAGGGTCCTAACTATGGCTACACCTTC. The chain has TRBV5-1 and TRBJ1-2, with TRBD1 as a possible D gene (5 bases). Trimming took off 5 bases at V and 0 bases at J, with 11 bases between the two ends. CDR3 size: 14 residues. Germline CDR1 is SGHRS and CDR2 is YFSETQ.

V usage is TRBV7-3 and J usage is TRBJ2-3, with TRBD2 matching 8 bases. This CDR3 is 17 amino acids long. Germline V gene lookup returns CDR1 SGHTA and CDR2 FQGTGA. With 5 bases clipped from V and 4 bases from J, the junction kept 14 bases outside the gene matches. Written as DNA, the CDR3 is TGTGCCAGCAGCGCATTAGGACTAGCCGGAGGGGCAGATACGCAGTATTTT. This sequence encodes CASSALGLAGGADTQYF.

The chain joins TRBV5-1 to TRBJ1-1; a weak D match, TRBD1 (6 bases). This CDR3 contains 16 residues. Germline-derived CDR1 and CDR2 are SGHRS and YFSETQ. The V gene lost 2 bases and the J gene lost 5 bases, with 19 bases spanning the gap. The DNA of the CDR3 is TGCGCCAGCAGCTTTGGACAGCTCGGGACGGGGACTGAAGCTTTCTTT. This gives the protein CASSFGQLGTGTEAFF.

The gene calls are TRBV5-3 and TRBJ2-7; TRBD2 is a possible D gene (7 bases). TRBV5-3 is classed as an ORF, of uncertain function. V gave up 4 bases and J gave up 0 bases, with 26 bases separating them. This CDR3 region has 19 residues. The DNA for the CDR3 is TGTGCCAGAAGCGGAAATCATTCCCGGGGGGCCGTAAGCTCCTACGAGCAGTACTTC. Amino acids: CARSGNHSRGAVSSYEQYF.

The table lists this clone with a count of one. The chain carries TRBV6-1 and TRBJ1-5, with D perhaps matching TRBD1 (5 bases). Germline V CDR1 and CDR2: MNHNS, SASEGT. Between the trimmed V and J ends, which lost 3 bases and 6 bases, there was a span of 12 bases. This CDR3 is built from 14 residues. The DNA of the CDR3 is TGTGCCAGCAGTGACCGGGGGGGTCGTCAGCCCCAGCATTTT. It yields the protein CASSDRGGRQPQHF.

The CDR3 bases are TGTGCCAGCAGACGGAGTAATGAAAAACTGTTTTTT. It encodes CASRRSNEKLFF. The chain joins TRBV28 to TRBJ1-4; no clear D gene. The V end lost 6 bases, the J end lost 4 bases, and 6 bases lay between the germline ends. CDR1 MDHEN and CDR2 SYDVKM come from the germline V gene. The CDR3 is 12 amino acids.